These T cell receptor beta chains were read from a single sample in a study of identical twins. TCRdb processed the 5' RACE reads anew with MiXCR; each CDR3 protein has one entry. Of about 700,000 distinct CDR3 sequences detected, about 9.4% appear once; the ten largest clones hold 0.98%. Separately, the same data were catalogued under a study of yellow fever vaccine responses in identical twins.

Input material: PBMCs. The receptors derive from a woman under 30 in good health. The CDR3 runs from the conserved cysteine through the conserved F or W. D genes are given only for firm matches. Clone size is shown for a subset of rows, as once, few, many or a class of expanded clone.

V gene: TRBV27
J gene: TRBJ2-5
clone size: few
D gene: .
CDR3 DNA: TGTGCCAGCAGTTCGGTAGTTAGGCAAGAGACCCAGTACTTC
CDR3 protein: CASSSVVRQETQYF

V gene: TRBV10-3
J gene: TRBJ2-6
clone size: .
D gene: TRBD2
CDR3 DNA: TGTGCCATCATGGCGGGGGGGCTAGATGGGGCCAACGTCCTGACTTTC
CDR3 protein: CAIMAGGLDGANVLTF

V gene: TRBV14
J gene: TRBJ2-7
clone size: .
D gene: .
CDR3 DNA: TGTGCCAGCAGCCAAGTGGAGGCGAGAAGGTACTTC
CDR3 protein: CASSQVEARRYF

V gene: TRBV28
J gene: TRBJ2-7
clone size: .
D gene: .
CDR3 DNA: TGTGCCAGCAGCCAGAGACGGATAGTCTACGAGCAGTACTTC
CDR3 protein: CASSQRRIVYEQYF

V gene: TRBV7-9
J gene: TRBJ1-2
clone size: .
D gene: .
CDR3 DNA: TGTGCCAGCAGCTCGAGCACAGGGTATGATGGCGGCTACACCTTC
CDR3 protein: CASSSSTGYDGGYTF

V gene: TRBV9
J gene: TRBJ2-7
clone size: few
D gene: .
CDR3 DNA: TGTGCCAGCAGCGTAGAGGTGGGGTTCACCTACGAGCAGTACTTC
CDR3 protein: CASSVEVGFTYEQYF

V gene: TRBV11-3
J gene: TRBJ2-1
clone size: few
D gene: .
CDR3 DNA: TGTGCCAGCAGCTTAAAAGTCTACAATGAGCAGTTCTTC
CDR3 protein: CASSLKVYNEQFF

V gene: TRBV9
J gene: TRBJ2-7
clone size: few
D gene: .
CDR3 DNA: TGTGCCAGCGCCGGAGATAGCGCCTACGAGCAGTACTTC
CDR3 protein: CASAGDSAYEQYF

V gene: TRBV18
J gene: TRBJ2-5
clone size: many
D gene: TRBD2
CDR3 DNA: TGTGCCAGCTCACCAATCAGCGGGGGGACGGAGACCCAGTACTTC
CDR3 protein: CASSPISGGTETQYF

V gene: TRBV9
J gene: TRBJ2-7
clone size: few
D gene: TRBD1
CDR3 DNA: TGTGCCAGCAGCGTAGAGGGGGACAGAGGCTACGAGCAGTACTTC
CDR3 protein: CASSVEGDRGYEQYF

V gene: TRBV20-1
J gene: TRBJ2-7
clone size: .
D gene: .
CDR3 DNA: TGCAGTGCTGCCAAGGGGGTCTCCTACGAGCAGTACTTC
CDR3 protein: CSAAKGVSYEQYF

V gene: TRBV7-6
J gene: TRBJ2-7
clone size: .
D gene: TRBD1
CDR3 DNA: TGTGCCAGCAGCTTAGGGACAGGGGTGGATTACGAGCAGTACTTC
CDR3 protein: CASSLGTGVDYEQYF

V gene: TRBV15
J gene: TRBJ2-7
clone size: many
D gene: TRBD2
CDR3 DNA: TGTGCCACCAGCAGAGAGCTACAAACTTCGGGGGGCTCCTACGAGCAGTACTTC
CDR3 protein: CATSRELQTSGGSYEQYF

V gene: TRBV12-3/TRBV12-4
J gene: TRBJ2-3
clone size: .
D gene: .
CDR3 DNA: TGTGCCAGCAGTTTAGCGTTGCGGAGCACAGATACGCAGTATTTT
CDR3 protein: CASSLALRSTDTQYF

V gene: TRBV19
J gene: TRBJ2-5
clone size: .
D gene: .
CDR3 DNA: TGTGCCAGTACCACACGGGGGAAGGTCGGAGAGACCCAGTACTTC
CDR3 protein: CASTTRGKVGETQYF

V gene: TRBV4-2
J gene: TRBJ2-6
clone size: .
D gene: TRBD2
CDR3 DNA: TGTGCCAGCAGCCAAGAGGGGCTAGCGGGGGTTGGGGCCAACGTCCTGACTTTC
CDR3 protein: CASSQEGLAGVGANVLTF

V gene: TRBV24-1
J gene: TRBJ2-7
clone size: .
D gene: .
CDR3 DNA: TGTGCCACCAGTGATCCTACCGGACCCCGGGGCGAGCAGTACTTC
CDR3 protein: CATSDPTGPRGEQYF

V gene: TRBV4-3
J gene: TRBJ2-7
clone size: few
D gene: TRBD2
CDR3 DNA: TGCGCCAGCAGCCCCGGGACTAGCGGGAGATCGTACGAGCAGTACTTC
CDR3 protein: CASSPGTSGRSYEQYF

V gene: TRBV2
J gene: TRBJ2-7
clone size: .
D gene: TRBD1
CDR3 DNA: TGTGCCAGCAGTCGAACAGGGGCCGGCTCCTACGAGCAGTACTTC
CDR3 protein: CASSRTGAGSYEQYF

V gene: TRBV5-1
J gene: TRBJ1-1
clone size: .
D gene: .
CDR3 DNA: TGCGCCAGCAGCCCTTCAACAGGGTCGGCTGAAGCTTTCTTT
CDR3 protein: CASSPSTGSAEAFF

V gene: TRBV20-1
J gene: TRBJ2-1
clone size: few
D gene: .
CDR3 DNA: TGCAGCGCCATGAGCCGCAATGAGCAGTTCTTC
CDR3 protein: CSAMSRNEQFF

V gene: TRBV15
J gene: TRBJ1-5
clone size: many
D gene: .
CDR3 DNA: TGTGCCACCAGCAGAGACGGGCAAGGCAATCAGCCCCAGCATTTT
CDR3 protein: CATSRDGQGNQPQHF

V gene: TRBV7-8
J gene: TRBJ2-2
clone size: .
D gene: TRBD2
CDR3 DNA: TGTGCCAGCAGCTCGACTAGCGGGGGGCCCATCACCGGGGAGCTGTTTTTT
CDR3 protein: CASSSTSGGPITGELFF

V gene: TRBV28
J gene: TRBJ2-1
clone size: .
D gene: .
CDR3 DNA: TGTGCCAGCAGTTCCCTCAGCGGACAGAAAGGCTACAATGAGCAGTTCTTC
CDR3 protein: CASSSLSGQKGYNEQFF

V gene: TRBV28
J gene: TRBJ2-2
clone size: .
D gene: .
CDR3 DNA: TGTGCCAGCAAACGAAACAGCAACACCGGGGAGCTGTTTTTT
CDR3 protein: CASKRNSNTGELFF

V gene: TRBV12-3/TRBV12-4
J gene: TRBJ1-1
clone size: few
D gene: .
CDR3 DNA: TGTGCCAGCAGAAAGGGGCCTATGAACACTGAAGCTTTCTTT
CDR3 protein: CASRKGPMNTEAFF

V gene: TRBV3-1
J gene: TRBJ2-1
clone size: few
D gene: TRBD2
CDR3 DNA: TGTGCCAGCAGCCAAGCGGCTAGCGGGGGTTACAATGAGCAGTTCTTC
CDR3 protein: CASSQAASGGYNEQFF

V gene: TRBV12-3/TRBV12-4
J gene: TRBJ1-2
clone size: few
D gene: TRBD1
CDR3 DNA: TGTGCCAGCAGTCCGACAGGGTCTAACTATGGCTACACCTTC
CDR3 protein: CASSPTGSNYGYTF

V gene: TRBV28
J gene: TRBJ2-7
clone size: once
D gene: TRBD1
CDR3 DNA: TGTGCCAGCAATGACAGGGGGCTTGACTACGAGCAGTACTTC
CDR3 protein: CASNDRGLDYEQYF

V gene: TRBV6-2/TRBV6-3
J gene: TRBJ2-2
clone size: .
D gene: .
CDR3 DNA: TGTGCCACTACGAGGTCGGGGGAGACCGGGGAGCTGTTTTTT
CDR3 protein: CATTRSGETGELFF

V gene: TRBV3-1
J gene: TRBJ1-1
clone size: few
D gene: TRBD1
CDR3 DNA: TGTGCCAGCAGCCGTGGACAGGGGGCATGGGACACTGAAGCTTTCTTT
CDR3 protein: CASSRGQGAWDTEAFF

V gene: TRBV4-1
J gene: TRBJ2-4
clone size: few
D gene: .
CDR3 DNA: TGCGCCAGCAGCCAACTCATTACTCGGGGACCGGATTCAATTCAGTACTTC
CDR3 protein: CASSQLITRGPDSIQYF

V gene: TRBV4-2
J gene: TRBJ2-3
clone size: many
D gene: .
CDR3 DNA: TGTGCCAGCAGCCAAGTAGCAGGGAAGGAATCAGATACGCAGTATTTT
CDR3 protein: CASSQVAGKESDTQYF

V gene: TRBV5-1
J gene: TRBJ2-3
clone size: .
D gene: .
CDR3 DNA: TGCGCCAGCAGCTTCTACGGGGGAGAAACAGATACGCAGTATTTT
CDR3 protein: CASSFYGGETDTQYF

V gene: TRBV28
J gene: TRBJ2-1
clone size: .
D gene: TRBD2
CDR3 DNA: TGTGCCAGCAGTTTGACAATTAGCGGGAGATCCTTC
CDR3 protein: CASSLTISGRSF

V gene: TRBV5-1
J gene: TRBJ2-5
clone size: once
D gene: .
CDR3 DNA: TGCGCCAGCAGCTCCAACAGTAGGGAGACCCAGTACTTC
CDR3 protein: CASSSNSRETQYF